Each of the 4 T cell receptor beta chains below was sequenced from the same sample in a study of T cell changes during pregnancy in multiple sclerosis. Generated by immunoSEQ multiplex PCR, the TCRdb table keeps only in-frame clones and is missing some. There are roughly 53,000 clones in the sample; over 80% occur only once, and around 0.61% lies in the top ten. The sample was CD4+ T cells from peripheral blood mononuclear cells, taken in the third trimester of pregnancy. Every receptor here comes from a female donor with multiple sclerosis, enrolled in a pregnancy study.

This clone was found a few times. Here the CDR3 reads CASSFFGLNEKLFF. The CDR3 DNA sequence: TGCGCCAGCAGCTTCTTCGGACTTAATGAAAAACTGTTTTTT. The rearrangement links TRBV5-1 to TRBJ1-4; D call uncertain. Per germline, CDR1 SGHRS and CDR2 YFSETQ. Trimming pared 2 bases from V and 4 bases from J, leaving 9 bases between. The CDR3 has 14 amino acids.

CDR3 loop: CAISGADAWGETQYF. The CDR3 nucleotides read TGTGCCATCAGTGGGGCTGACGCTTGGGGCGAGACCCAGTACTTC. V and J are TRBV10-3 and TRBJ2-5; D may be TRBD1 (5 bases). The CDR3 runs to 15 residues. Trimming left V 4 bases short and J 5 bases short, with 17 bases between. Germline values: CDR1 ENHRY, CDR2 SYGVKD.

The V and J genes are TRBV5-4 and TRBJ2-1, with a tentative D call TRBD2 (5 bases). Germline V gives CDR1 SGHNT, CDR2 YYREEE (reference sequence). The CDR3 runs 15 residues. Trimming cost V 0 bases and J 0 bases, with 7 bases left between them. This chain's CDR3 is CASSLGGFSYNEQFF. The CDR3 DNA reads TGTGCCAGCAGCTTGGGAGGGTTCTCCTACAATGAGCAGTTCTTC.

The CDR3 region has the DNA TGTGCCAGTAGTACCAGACTAGCGGGAGGGCCTGGGGCCAACGTCCTGACTTTC. Its translation: CASSTRLAGGPGANVLTF. The chain links TRBV19 to TRBJ2-6; 14 positions match TRBD2. This CDR3 comprises 18 residues. V lost 4 bases and J lost 2; bases outside the gene matches: 4. CDR1 is LNHDA, CDR2 SQIVND, per germline (reference sequence).